This is a list of T cell receptor beta chains from one sample in a study of cytomegalovirus exposure and HLA in healthy donors. The method was immunoSEQ multiplex PCR; TCRdb's version includes in-frame clones alone and lacks a portion of them. The repertoire has roughly 80,000 clones, about 81% of them found once; the top ten carry 2.4%. The specimen was PBMCs. These receptor sequences come from a woman in her 50s in good health and CMV-seronegative. Both conserved end residues are part of each CDR3. A D gene is named only where the DNA matches it firmly. Clone size is stated in some rows and not others, as once, few, many or a class when expanded.

D gene | J gene | V gene | clone size | CDR3 DNA | CDR3 protein
. | TRBJ2-1 | TRBV7-6 | . | TGTGCCAGCAGCAAAAATGGCCCAGGGGACAACAATGAGCAGTTCTTC | CASSKNGPGDNNEQFF
. | TRBJ2-3 | TRBV9 | . | TGTGCCAGCAGCCCCGAGGAGCGAACGCAGTATTTT | CASSPEERTQYF
TRBD1 | TRBJ2-7 | TRBV6-6 | . | TGTGCCAGCAACCTGGGGGACAGGGTCGCCTACGAGCAGTACTTC | CASNLGDRVAYEQYF
TRBD2 | TRBJ2-1 | TRBV28 | . | TGTGCCAGCACTAGCGGGAGATATGAGCAGTTCTTC | CASTSGRYEQFF
. | TRBJ1-6 | TRBV19 | . | TGTGCCAGTAGTGTTCGGCGGGGGGATAATTCACCCCTCCACTTT | CASSVRRGDNSPLHF
. | TRBJ1-1 | TRBV7-3 | . | TGTGCCAGCAGCGGGTCAGGGATCACTGAAGCTTTCTTT | CASSGSGITEAFF
. | TRBJ2-3 | TRBV28 | . | TGTGCCAGCAGTTTATCCCCGGGATCAAACACAGATACGCAGTATTTT | CASSLSPGSNTDTQYF
. | TRBJ1-1 | TRBV27 | . | TGTGCCAGCAGAGGCAGGGAGGGCACTGAAGCTTTCTTT | CASRGREGTEAFF
. | TRBJ1-5 | TRBV28 | . | TGTGCCAGCAGTTTCGGGACACTTAGCAATCAGCCCCAGCATTTT | CASSFGTLSNQPQHF
. | TRBJ2-5 | TRBV7-6 | . | TGTGCCAGCAGCTTAGTCTCGGGCCAAGAGACCCAGTACTTC | CASSLVSGQETQYF
. | TRBJ2-7 | TRBV2 | . | TGTGCCAGCAGTCGACAGAATACCTACGGGGGGCAGTACTTC | CASSRQNTYGGQYF
TRBD2 | TRBJ2-1 | TRBV19 | . | TGTGCCAGTAGTATCCCTGCCCCCATTGGTCTAGCGGGGGACAATGAGCAGTTCTTC | CASSIPAPIGLAGDNEQFF
TRBD1 | TRBJ2-3 | TRBV5-1 | . | TGCGCCAGCAGTTTGATCGGGACAGGGGGCACAGATACGCAGTATTTT | CASSLIGTGGTDTQYF
. | TRBJ1-6 | TRBV7-2 | . | TGTGCCAGCAGCTTCTTGTTTAGCTCCTATAATTCACCCCTCCACTTT | CASSFLFSSYNSPLHF
. | TRBJ1-1 | TRBV7-6 | . | TGTGCCAGCAGCTTACAGGGGAACACTGAAGCTTTCTTT | CASSLQGNTEAFF
. | TRBJ1-5 | TRBV19 | . | TGTGCCAGTAATGTGGGGGCACTGAGCAATCAGCCCCAGCATTTT | CASNVGALSNQPQHF
TRBD1 | TRBJ2-7 | TRBV10-3 | . | TGTGCCATCAGTGAGCCTTGGACAGGGGCCCGGAGGGAGCAGTACTTC | CAISEPWTGARREQYF
. | TRBJ2-1 | TRBV9 | . | TGTGCCAGCAGCGTAGATCCAGCGGCTGGGAATGAGCAGTTCTTC | CASSVDPAAGNEQFF
. | TRBJ2-2 | TRBV13 | . | TGTGCCAGCAGCTTAGGCCGAAGGAGTCCTGGGGAGCTGTTTTTT | CASSLGRRSPGELFF
. | TRBJ2-1 | TRBV6-6 | . | TGTGCCAGCAGTTACGGAGGACCGAACAATGAGCAGTTCTTC | CASSYGGPNNEQFF
. | TRBJ1-1 | TRBV13 | medium-sized | TGTGCCAGCAGCCACCGAGGAAGCTTTGACACTGAAGCTTTCTTT | CASSHRGSFDTEAFF
TRBD1 | TRBJ1-1 | TRBV7-9 | . | TGTGCCAGCAGCTTGGCATTTGGGACAGAAACTGAAGCTTTCTTT | CASSLAFGTETEAFF
TRBD1 | TRBJ1-6 | TRBV23-1 | . | TGCGCCGGTTCGCCATACAGGGGCCCTAGCTCCTATAATTCACCCCTCCACTTT | CAGSPYRGPSSYNSPLHF
TRBD2 | TRBJ2-1 | TRBV9 | . | TGTGCCAGCAGCTCAAGCGGGGGGGCGGGTAATGAGCAGTTCTTC | CASSSSGGAGNEQFF
. | TRBJ1-5 | TRBV19 | . | TGTGCCAGTAGTACTGGGAGGAGGGGCAATCAGCCCCAGCATTTT | CASSTGRRGNQPQHF
TRBD1 | TRBJ1-5 | TRBV6-1 | . | TGTGCCAGCCAGGGGGGCAATCAGCCCCAGCATTTT | CASQGGNQPQHF
. | TRBJ1-1 | TRBV23-1 | . | TGCGCCAGCAGAAGCCAGGCAGGTCGGAACACTGAAGCTTTCTTT | CASRSQAGRNTEAFF
. | TRBJ2-3 | TRBV7-2 | . | TGTGCCAGCAGCCCCCAAGGAGGCACAGATACGCAGTATTTT | CASSPQGGTDTQYF
TRBD1 | TRBJ2-1 | TRBV18 | once | TGTGCCAGCTCCCTGGGACAGGGGGTCTACAATGAGCAGTTCTTC | CASSLGQGVYNEQFF
. | TRBJ1-1 | TRBV4-1 | . | TGCGCCAGCAGCCAAGATGGCAGGGCCCTAAACACTGAAGCTTTCTTT | CASSQDGRALNTEAFF
TRBD1 | TRBJ1-2 | TRBV25-1 | . | TGTGCCAGCAGCCCAGCTGGGACAGCCTATGGCTACACCTTC | CASSPAGTAYGYTF
. | TRBJ1-5 | TRBV5-1 | . | TGCGCCAGCAGCCGGGACGGGGGAAGCAATCAGCCCCAGCATTTT | CASSRDGGSNQPQHF
. | TRBJ2-5 | TRBV27 | . | TGTGCCAGCAGTCCCACGGGGATGGAGACCCAGTACTTC | CASSPTGMETQYF
TRBD1 | TRBJ1-4 | TRBV9 | . | TGTGCCAGCAGCGCTGGGGACAGGGTTTTAGAAAAACTGTTTTTT | CASSAGDRVLEKLFF
. | TRBJ2-1 | TRBV7-9 | . | TGTGCCAGCAGCGAGGAGGTTGAGCAGTTCTTC | CASSEEVEQFF
. | TRBJ2-7 | TRBV5-1 | . | TGCGCCAGCAGTACCCACGGGACCTACGAGCAGTACTTC | CASSTHGTYEQYF
TRBD1 | TRBJ1-5 | TRBV4-1 | once | TGCGCCAGCAGCCAAGAAGACAGGGTGTACCAGCCCCAGCATTTT | CASSQEDRVYQPQHF
. | TRBJ1-2 | TRBV5-4 | . | TGTGCCAGCAGCACCGGGTCATTCTATGGCTACACCTTC | CASSTGSFYGYTF
. | TRBJ1-2 | TRBV28 | . | TGTGCCAGCAGTACTCAGCGGGGGGCGCTTGGCTATGGCTACACCTTC | CASSTQRGALGYGYTF
. | TRBJ1-3 | TRBV19 | . | TGTGCCAGTAGTATTTCACTCTCTGGAAACACCATATATTTT | CASSISLSGNTIYF
TRBD1 | TRBJ2-5 | TRBV5-4 | . | TGTGCCAGCAGCCCGGACAGGGGGCAAGAGACCCAGTACTTC | CASSPDRGQETQYF
TRBD1 | TRBJ1-2 | TRBV2 | few | TGTGCCAGCAGCGATAGACAGGGGGCTGGCGGCTACACCTTC | CASSDRQGAGGYTF
. | TRBJ2-1 | TRBV15 | . | TGTGCCACCAGCCGGACCGGGACTCACAATGAGCAGTTCTTC | CATSRTGTHNEQFF
TRBD2 | TRBJ2-7 | TRBV6-5 | . | TGTGCCAGCAGCCCGGGACTAGCGGCCTCGCAGTACTTC | CASSPGLAASQYF
TRBD1 | TRBJ1-2 | TRBV14 | . | TGTGCCAGCAGCTTAAGACAGGGCTCTGGCTACACCTTC | CASSLRQGSGYTF
TRBD2 | TRBJ2-5 | TRBV6-6 | . | TGTGCCACCTCCACGGGGGGCCAAGAGACCCAGTACTTC | CATSTGGQETQYF
TRBD2 | TRBJ2-7 | TRBV19 | . | TGTGCCAGTAGTAGCACTAGCGGGAGGCGCGAGCAGTACTTC | CASSSTSGRREQYF
. | TRBJ1-1 | TRBV18 | . | TGTGCCAGCTCACCAAATCAGGGCACTGAAGCTTTCTTT | CASSPNQGTEAFF
TRBD1 | TRBJ1-6 | TRBV6-5 | few | TGTGCCAGCAGTACTATACAGGGGGCACCCCTCCACTTT | CASSTIQGAPLHF
TRBD1 | TRBJ2-7 | TRBV7-6 | . | TGTGCCAGCAGCTCCGGGACAGCAGGTTCGAGGCCCTACGAGCAGTACTTC | CASSSGTAGSRPYEQYF
. | TRBJ1-1 | TRBV7-9 | . | TGTGCCAGCAGCTTAGGCGCGGGGCGCAATGAAGCTTTCTTT | CASSLGAGRNEAFF
. | TRBJ1-4 | TRBV6-5 | . | TGTGCCTCCACTCCAGACCAGGCGGGAGAAAAACTGTTTTTT | CASTPDQAGEKLFF